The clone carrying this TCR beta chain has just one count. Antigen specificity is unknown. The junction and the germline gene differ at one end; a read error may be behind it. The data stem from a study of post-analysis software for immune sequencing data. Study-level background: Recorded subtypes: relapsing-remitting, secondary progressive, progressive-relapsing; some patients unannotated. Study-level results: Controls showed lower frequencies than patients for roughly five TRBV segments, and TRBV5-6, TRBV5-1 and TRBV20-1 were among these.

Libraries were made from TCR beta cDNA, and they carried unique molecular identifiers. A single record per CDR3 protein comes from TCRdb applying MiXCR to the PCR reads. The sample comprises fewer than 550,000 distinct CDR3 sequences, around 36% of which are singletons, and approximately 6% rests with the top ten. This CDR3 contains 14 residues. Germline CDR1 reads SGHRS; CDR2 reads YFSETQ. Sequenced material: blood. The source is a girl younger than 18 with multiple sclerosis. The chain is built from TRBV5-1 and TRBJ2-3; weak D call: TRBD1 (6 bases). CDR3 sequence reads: CASSFGQRTDAQYF. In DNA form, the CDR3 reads TGCGCCAGCAGCTTCGGACAGCGCACAGATGCGCAGTATTTT.